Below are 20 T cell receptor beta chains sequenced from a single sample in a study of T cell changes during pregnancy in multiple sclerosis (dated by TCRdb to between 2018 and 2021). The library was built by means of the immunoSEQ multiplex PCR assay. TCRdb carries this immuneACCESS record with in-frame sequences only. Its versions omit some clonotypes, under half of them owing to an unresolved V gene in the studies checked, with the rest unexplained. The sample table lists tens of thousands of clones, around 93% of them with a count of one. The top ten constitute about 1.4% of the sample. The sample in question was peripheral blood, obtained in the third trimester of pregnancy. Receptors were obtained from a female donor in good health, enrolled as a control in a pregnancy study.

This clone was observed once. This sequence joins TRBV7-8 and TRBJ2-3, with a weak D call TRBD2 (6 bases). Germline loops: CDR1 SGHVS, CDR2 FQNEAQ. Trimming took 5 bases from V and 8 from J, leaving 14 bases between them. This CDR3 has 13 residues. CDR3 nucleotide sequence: TGTGCCAGCAGCCCTAGACTAGACGGTACGCAGTATTTT. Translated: CASSPRLDGTQYF. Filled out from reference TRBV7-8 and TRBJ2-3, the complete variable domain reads GAGVSQSPRYKVAKRGQDVALRCDPISGHVSLFWYQQALGQGPEFLTYFQNEAQLDKSGLPSDRFFAERPEGSVSTLKIQRTQQEDSAVYLCASSPRLDGTQYFGPGTRLTVL.

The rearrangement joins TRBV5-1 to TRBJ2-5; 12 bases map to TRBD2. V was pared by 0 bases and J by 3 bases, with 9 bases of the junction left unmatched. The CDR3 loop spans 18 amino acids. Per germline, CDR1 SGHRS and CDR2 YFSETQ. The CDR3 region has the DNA TGCGCCAGCAGCTTGGCCCGGGCTAGCGGGAGGGCCGAAGAGACCCAGTACTTC. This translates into CASSLARASGRAEETQYF.

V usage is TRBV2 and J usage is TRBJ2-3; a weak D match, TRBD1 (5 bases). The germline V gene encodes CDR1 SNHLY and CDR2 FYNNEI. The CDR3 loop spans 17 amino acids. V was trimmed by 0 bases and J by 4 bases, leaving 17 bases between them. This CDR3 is CASSEAIGAEVADTQYF. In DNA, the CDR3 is TGTGCCAGCAGTGAAGCAATAGGGGCGGAAGTTGCAGATACGCAGTATTTT.

Written as DNA, the CDR3 is TGTGCCAGCAGTACCGGACAGGCCACCTACGAGCAGTACTTC. Translated: CASSTGQATYEQYF. This rearrangement joins TRBV6-5 to TRBJ2-7; 7 nucleotides align to TRBD1. V gave up 5 bases and J gave up 2 bases; unmatched junction bases: 6. The CDR3 spans 14 residues. Per the germline V gene, CDR1 is MNHEY and CDR2 is SVGAGI.

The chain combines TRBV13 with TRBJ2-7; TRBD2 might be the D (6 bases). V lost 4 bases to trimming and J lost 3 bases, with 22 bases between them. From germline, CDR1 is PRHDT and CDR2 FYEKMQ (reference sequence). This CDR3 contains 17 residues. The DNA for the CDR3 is TGTGCCAGCAGCTCCTACGGGACTCGGAAAGGGAACTACGAGCAGTACTTC. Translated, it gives CASSSYGTRKGNYEQYF.

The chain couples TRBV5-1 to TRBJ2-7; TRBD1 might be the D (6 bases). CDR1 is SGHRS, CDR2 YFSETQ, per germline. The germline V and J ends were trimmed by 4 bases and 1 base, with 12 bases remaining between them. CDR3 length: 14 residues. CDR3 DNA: TGCGCCAGCAGCCTCAGGGGTCTATCCTACGAGCAGTACTTC. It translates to CASSLRGLSYEQYF.

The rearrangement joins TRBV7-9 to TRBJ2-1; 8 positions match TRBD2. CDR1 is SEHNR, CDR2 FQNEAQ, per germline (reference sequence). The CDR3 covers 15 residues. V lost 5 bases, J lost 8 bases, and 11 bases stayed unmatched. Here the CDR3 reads CASSPLGREADEQFF. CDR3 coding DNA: TGTGCCAGCAGCCCCCTTGGGCGGGAGGCCGATGAGCAGTTCTTC. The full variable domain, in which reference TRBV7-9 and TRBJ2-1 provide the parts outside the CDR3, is DTGVSQNPRHKITKRGQNVTFRCDPISEHNRLYWYRQTLGQGPEFLTYFQNEAQLEKSRLLSDRFSAERPKGSFSTLEIQRTEQGDSAMYLCASSPLGREADEQFFGPGTRLTVL.

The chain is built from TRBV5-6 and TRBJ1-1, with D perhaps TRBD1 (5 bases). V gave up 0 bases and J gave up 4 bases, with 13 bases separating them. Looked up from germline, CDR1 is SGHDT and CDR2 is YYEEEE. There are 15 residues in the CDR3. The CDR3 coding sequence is TGTGCCAGCAGCTTGGCGGCGGGGCGGGCCACTGAAGCTTTCTTT. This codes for CASSLAAGRATEAFF.

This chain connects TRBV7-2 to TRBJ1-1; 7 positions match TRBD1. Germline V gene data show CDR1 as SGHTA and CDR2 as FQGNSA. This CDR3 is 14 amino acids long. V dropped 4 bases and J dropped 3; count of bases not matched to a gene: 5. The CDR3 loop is CASSSGTAYTEAFF. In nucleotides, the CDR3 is TGTGCCAGCAGCTCGGGGACAGCATACACTGAAGCTTTCTTT.

The CDR3 nucleotides are TGCAGCGTTACCAGGGGTACTCAAGAGACCCAGTACTTC. Protein product: CSVTRGTQETQYF. V usage is TRBV29-1 and J usage is TRBJ2-5; a weak D match, TRBD1 (6 bases). This CDR3 contains 13 residues. CDR1 is SQVTM, CDR2 ANQGSEA, per germline. V lost 5 bases and J 2 bases, leaving 12 bases between the germline ends.

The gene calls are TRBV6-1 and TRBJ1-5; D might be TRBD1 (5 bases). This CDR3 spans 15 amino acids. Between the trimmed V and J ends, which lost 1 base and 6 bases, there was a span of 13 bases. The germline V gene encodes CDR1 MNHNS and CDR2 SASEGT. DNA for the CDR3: TGTGCCAGCAGTGAAGGTAGCAGGGAGGGTCAGCCCCAGCATTTT. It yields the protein CASSEGSREGQPQHF.

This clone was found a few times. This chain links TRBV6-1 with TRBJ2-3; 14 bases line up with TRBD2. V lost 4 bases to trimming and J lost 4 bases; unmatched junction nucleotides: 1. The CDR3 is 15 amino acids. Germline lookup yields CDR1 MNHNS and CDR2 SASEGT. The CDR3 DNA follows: TGTGCCAGCAGTGGACTAGCGGGAGGGCCAGATACGCAGTATTTT. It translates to CASSGLAGGPDTQYF.

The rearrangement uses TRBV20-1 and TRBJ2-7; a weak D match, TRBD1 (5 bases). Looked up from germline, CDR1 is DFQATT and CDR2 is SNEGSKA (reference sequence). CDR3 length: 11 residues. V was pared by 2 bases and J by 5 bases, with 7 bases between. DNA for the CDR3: TGCAGTGCTAGAAAGGGGAACGAGCAGTACTTC. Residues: CSARKGNEQYF.

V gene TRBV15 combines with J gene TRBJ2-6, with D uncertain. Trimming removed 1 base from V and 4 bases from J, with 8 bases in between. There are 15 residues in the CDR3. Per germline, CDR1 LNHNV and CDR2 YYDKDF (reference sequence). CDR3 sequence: CATSRVLAGANVLTF. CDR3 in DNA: TGTGCCACCAGCAGAGTCCTGGCCGGGGCCAACGTCCTGACTTTC.

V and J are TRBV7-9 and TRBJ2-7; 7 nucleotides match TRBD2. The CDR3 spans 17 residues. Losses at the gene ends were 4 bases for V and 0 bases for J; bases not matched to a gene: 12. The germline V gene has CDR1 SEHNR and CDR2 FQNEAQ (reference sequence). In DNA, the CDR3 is TGTGCCAGCAGCTGGGAATCTAGGGGCGGGGGCTCCTACGAGCAGTACTTC. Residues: CASSWESRGGGSYEQYF.

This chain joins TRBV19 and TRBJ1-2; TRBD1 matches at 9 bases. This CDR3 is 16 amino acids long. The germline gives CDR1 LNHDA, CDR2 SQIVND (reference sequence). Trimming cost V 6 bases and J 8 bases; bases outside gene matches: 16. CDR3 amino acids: CASSKGQGTVFYGYTF. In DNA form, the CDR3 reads TGTGCCAGTAGCAAAGGACAGGGGACTGTTTTCTACGGCTACACCTTC.

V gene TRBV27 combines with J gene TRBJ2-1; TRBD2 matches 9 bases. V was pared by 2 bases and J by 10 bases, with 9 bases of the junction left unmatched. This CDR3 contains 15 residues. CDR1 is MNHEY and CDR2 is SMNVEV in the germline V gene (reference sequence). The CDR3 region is CASSLKASGTGEQFF. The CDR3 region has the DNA TGTGCCAGCAGTTTAAAGGCTAGCGGGACTGGGGAGCAGTTCTTC.

The CDR3 coding sequence is TGCGCCAGCAGCCGATACTCTGCAACTAATGAAAAACTGTTTTTT. Its protein product is CASSRYSATNEKLFF. V is TRBV5-1 and J is TRBJ1-4; D is ambiguous. Germline CDR1 and CDR2: SGHRS and YFSETQ. Trimming stripped 4 bases from V and 0 bases from J, with 10 bases between. This CDR3 is 15 amino acids long. Full variable domain (missing parts from reference TRBV5-1 and TRBJ1-4): KAGVTQTPRYLIKTRGQQVTLSCSPISGHRSVSWYQQTPGQGLQFLFEYFSETQRNKGNFPGRFSGRQFSNSRSEMNVSTLELGDSALYLCASSRYSATNEKLFFGSGTQLSVL.

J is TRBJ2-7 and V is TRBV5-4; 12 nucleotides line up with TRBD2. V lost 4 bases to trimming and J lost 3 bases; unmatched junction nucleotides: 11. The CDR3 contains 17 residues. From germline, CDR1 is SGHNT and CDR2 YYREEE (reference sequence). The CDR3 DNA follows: TGTGCCAGCAGCGCAGGGACTAGCGGGCGGGGCCGCTACGAGCAGTACTTC. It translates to CASSAGTSGRGRYEQYF.

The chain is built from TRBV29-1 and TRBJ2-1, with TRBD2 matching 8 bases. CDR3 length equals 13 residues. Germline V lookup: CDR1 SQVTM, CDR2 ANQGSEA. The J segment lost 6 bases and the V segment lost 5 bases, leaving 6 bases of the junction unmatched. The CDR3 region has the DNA TGCAGCGTTCCGACTAGCGATATCAATGAGCAGTTCTTC. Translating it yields CSVPTSDINEQFF.